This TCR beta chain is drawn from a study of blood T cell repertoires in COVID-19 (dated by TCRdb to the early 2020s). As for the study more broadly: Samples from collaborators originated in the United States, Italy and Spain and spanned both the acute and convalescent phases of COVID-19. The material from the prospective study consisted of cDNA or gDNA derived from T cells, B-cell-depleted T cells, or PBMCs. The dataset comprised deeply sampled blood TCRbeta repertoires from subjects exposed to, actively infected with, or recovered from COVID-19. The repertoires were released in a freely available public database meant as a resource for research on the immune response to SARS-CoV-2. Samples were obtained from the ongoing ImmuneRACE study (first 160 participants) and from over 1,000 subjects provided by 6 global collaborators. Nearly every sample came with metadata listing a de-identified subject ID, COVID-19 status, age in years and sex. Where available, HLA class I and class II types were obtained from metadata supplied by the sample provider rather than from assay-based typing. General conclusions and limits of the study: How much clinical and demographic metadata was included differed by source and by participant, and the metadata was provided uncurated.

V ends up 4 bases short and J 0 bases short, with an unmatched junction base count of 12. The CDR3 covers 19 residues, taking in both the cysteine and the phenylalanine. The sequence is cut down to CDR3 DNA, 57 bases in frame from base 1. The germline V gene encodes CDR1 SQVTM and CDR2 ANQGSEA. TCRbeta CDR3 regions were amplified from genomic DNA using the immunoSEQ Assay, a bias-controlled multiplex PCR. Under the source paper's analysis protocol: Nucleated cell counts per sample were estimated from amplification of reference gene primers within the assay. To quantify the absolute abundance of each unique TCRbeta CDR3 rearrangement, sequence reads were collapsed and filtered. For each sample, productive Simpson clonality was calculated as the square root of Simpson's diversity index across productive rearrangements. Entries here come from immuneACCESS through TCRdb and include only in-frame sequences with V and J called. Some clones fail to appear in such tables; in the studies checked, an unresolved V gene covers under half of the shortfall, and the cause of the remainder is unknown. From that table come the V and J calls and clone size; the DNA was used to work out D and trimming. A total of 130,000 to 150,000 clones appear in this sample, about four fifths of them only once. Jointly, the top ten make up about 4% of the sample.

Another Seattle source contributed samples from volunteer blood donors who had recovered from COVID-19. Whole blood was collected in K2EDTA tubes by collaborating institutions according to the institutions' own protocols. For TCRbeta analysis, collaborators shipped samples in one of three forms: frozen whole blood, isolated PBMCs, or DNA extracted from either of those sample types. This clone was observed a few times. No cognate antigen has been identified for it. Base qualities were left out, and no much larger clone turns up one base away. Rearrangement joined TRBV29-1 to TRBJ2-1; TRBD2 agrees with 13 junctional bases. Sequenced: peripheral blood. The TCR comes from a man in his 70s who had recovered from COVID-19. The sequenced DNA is TGCAGCGTTGGGGGGCAGGGGACTAGCGGGGTCTACTCCTACAATGAGCAGTTCTTC. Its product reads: CSVGGQGTSGVYSYNEQFF.